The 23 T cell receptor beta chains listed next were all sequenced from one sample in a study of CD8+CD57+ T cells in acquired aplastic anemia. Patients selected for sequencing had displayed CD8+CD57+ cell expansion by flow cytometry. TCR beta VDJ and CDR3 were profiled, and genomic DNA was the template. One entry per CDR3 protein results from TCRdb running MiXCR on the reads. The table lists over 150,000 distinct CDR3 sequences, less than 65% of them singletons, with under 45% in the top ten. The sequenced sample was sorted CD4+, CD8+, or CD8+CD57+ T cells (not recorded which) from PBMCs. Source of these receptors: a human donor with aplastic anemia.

The CDR3 loop is CASRNTGGNGELFF. The CDR3 DNA sequence: TGTGCCAGCAGAAATACAGGGGGCAACGGGGAGCTGTTTTTT. This chain uses TRBV7-3 with TRBJ2-2; 9 bases are shared with TRBD1. The CDR3 totals 14 residues. The germline V gene has CDR1 SGHTA and CDR2 FQGTGA. The V gene end was trimmed by 6 bases and the J gene end by 7 bases; junction bases not matched to a gene: 6.

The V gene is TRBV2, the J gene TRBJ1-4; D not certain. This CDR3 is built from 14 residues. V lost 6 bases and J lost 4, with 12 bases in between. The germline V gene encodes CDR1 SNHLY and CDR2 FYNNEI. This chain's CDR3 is CASRSTVINEKLFF. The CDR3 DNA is TGTGCCAGCAGGAGTACAGTTATTAATGAAAAACTGTTTTTT.

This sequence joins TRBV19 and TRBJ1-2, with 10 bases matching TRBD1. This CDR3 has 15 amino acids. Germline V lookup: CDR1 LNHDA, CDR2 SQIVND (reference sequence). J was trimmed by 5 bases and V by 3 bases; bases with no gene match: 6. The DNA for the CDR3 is TGTGCCAGTAGTATGCCGGGACAGGGGATTTATGGCTACACCTTC. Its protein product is CASSMPGQGIYGYTF.

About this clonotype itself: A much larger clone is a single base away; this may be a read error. In DNA, the CDR3 is TGTGCCAGGAGCGGGGGGGCGGATACGCAGTATTTT. It specifies CARSGGADTQYF. The rearrangement links TRBV11-1 to TRBJ2-3; 10 bases are a match to TRBD2. J gave up 6 bases and V 9 bases, and 3 bases lay outside the gene matches. The CDR3 consists of 12 residues. Germline-derived CDR1 and CDR2 are SGHAT and FQDESV (reference sequence).

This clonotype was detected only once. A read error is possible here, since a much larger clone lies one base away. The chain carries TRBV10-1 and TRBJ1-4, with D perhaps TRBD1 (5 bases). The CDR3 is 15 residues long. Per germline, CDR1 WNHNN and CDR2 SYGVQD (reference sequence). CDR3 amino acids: CASTGVGRTNEKLLF. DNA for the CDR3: TGCGCCAGCACGGGGGTCGGCCGAACTAATGAAAAACTGCTTTTT.

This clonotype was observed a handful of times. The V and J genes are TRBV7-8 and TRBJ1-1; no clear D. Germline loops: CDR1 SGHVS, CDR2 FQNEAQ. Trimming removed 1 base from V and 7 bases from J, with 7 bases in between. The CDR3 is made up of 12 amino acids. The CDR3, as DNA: TGTGCCAGCAGCTTAGGTTTTAGTGAAGCTTTCTTT. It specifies CASSLGFSEAFF. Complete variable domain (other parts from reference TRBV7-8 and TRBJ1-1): GAGVSQSPRYKVAKRGQDVALRCDPISGHVSLFWYQQALGQGPEFLTYFQNEAQLDKSGLPSDRFFAERPEGSVSTLKIQRTQQEDSAVYLCASSLGFSEAFFGQGTRLTVV.

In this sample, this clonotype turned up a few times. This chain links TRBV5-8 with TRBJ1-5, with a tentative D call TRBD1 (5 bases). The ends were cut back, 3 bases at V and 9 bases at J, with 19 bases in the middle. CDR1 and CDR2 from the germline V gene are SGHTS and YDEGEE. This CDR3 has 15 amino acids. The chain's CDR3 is CASSSIPRAHRPQHF. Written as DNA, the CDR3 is TGTGCCAGCAGCTCTATCCCCAGGGCGCACCGGCCCCAGCATTTT. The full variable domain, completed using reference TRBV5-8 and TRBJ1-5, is EAGVTQSPTHLIKTRGQQATLRCSPISGHTSVYWYQQALGLGLQFLLWYDEGEERNRGNFPPRFSGRQFPNYSSELNVNALELEDSALYLCASSSIPRAHRPQHFGDGTRLSIL.

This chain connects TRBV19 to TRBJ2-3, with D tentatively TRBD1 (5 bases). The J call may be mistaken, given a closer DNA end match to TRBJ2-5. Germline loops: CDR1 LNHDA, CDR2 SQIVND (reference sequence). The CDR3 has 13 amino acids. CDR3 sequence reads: CASSSTGAETQYF. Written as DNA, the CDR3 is TGTGCCAGTAGTAGCACAGGAGCTGAGACCCAGTACTTC.

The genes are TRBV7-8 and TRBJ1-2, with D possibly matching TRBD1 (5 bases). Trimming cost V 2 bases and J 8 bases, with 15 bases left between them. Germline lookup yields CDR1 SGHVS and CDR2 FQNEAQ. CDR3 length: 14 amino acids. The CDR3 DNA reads TGTGCCAGCAGCTTACAGGGAAACCGGTACGGCTACACCTTC. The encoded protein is CASSLQGNRYGYTF.

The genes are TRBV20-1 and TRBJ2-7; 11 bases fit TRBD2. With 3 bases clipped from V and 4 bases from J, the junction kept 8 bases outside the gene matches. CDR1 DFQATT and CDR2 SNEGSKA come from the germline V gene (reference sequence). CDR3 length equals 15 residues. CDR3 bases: TGCAGTGCTAGTGATACCGGGACTAGCGGTTACGAGCAGTACTTC. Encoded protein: CSASDTGTSGYEQYF.

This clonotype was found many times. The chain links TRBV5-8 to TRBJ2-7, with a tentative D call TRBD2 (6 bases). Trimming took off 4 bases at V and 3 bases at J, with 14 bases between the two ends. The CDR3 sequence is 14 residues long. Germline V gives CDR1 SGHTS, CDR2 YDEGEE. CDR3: CASSRDWTSYEQYF. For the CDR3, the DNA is TGTGCCAGCAGCAGGGACTGGACCAGCTACGAGCAGTACTTC. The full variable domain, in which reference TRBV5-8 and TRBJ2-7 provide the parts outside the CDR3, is EAGVTQSPTHLIKTRGQQATLRCSPISGHTSVYWYQQALGLGLQFLLWYDEGEERNRGNFPPRFSGRQFPNYSSELNVNALELEDSALYLCASSRDWTSYEQYFGPGTRLTVT.

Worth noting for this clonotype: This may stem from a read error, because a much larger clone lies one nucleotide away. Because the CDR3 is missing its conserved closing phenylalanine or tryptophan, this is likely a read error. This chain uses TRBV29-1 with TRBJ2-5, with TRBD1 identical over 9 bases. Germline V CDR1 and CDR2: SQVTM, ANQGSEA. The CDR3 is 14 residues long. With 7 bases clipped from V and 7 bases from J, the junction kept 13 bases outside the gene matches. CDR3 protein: CSDIPGQGLGTQYS. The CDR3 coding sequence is TGCAGCGATATCCCGGGACAGGGATTAGGGACCCAGTACTCC.

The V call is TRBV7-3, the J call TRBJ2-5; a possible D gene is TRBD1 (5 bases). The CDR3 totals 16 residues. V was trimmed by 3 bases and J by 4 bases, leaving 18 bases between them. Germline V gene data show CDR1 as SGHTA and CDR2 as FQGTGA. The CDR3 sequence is CASSLTLMVQGETQYF. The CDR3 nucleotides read TGTGCCAGCAGCTTGACCCTAATGGTGCAGGGAGAGACCCAGTACTTC.

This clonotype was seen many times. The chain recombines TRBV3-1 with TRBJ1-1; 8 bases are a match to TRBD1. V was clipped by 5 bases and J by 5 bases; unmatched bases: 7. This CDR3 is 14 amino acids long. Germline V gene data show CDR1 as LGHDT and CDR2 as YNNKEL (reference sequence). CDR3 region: CASSIEDRETEAFF. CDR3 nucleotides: TGTGCCAGCAGCATCGAGGACAGGGAGACTGAAGCTTTCTTT.

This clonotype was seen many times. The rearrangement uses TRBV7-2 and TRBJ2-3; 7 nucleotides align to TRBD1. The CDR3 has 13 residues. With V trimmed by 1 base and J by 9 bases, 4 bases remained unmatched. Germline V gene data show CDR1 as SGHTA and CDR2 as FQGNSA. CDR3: CASSLVSGQTQYF. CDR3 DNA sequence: TGTGCCAGCAGCTTAGTGTCGGGACAGACGCAGTATTTT.

CDR3 protein: CASSLIGGRGETQYF. The CDR3 DNA reads TGTGCCAGCAGCTTAATAGGGGGGCGGGGAGAGACCCAGTACTTC. V gene TRBV7-2 combines with J gene TRBJ2-5, with D perhaps matching TRBD1 or TRBD2 (6 bases each). Germline assignment: CDR1 SGHTA and CDR2 FQGNSA. The CDR3 runs 15 residues. V was clipped by 2 bases and J by 4 bases, with 14 bases between them.

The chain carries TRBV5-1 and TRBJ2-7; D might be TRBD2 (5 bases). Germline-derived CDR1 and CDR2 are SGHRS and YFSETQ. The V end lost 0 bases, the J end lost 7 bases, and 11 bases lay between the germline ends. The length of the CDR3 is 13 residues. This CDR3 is CASSLESTGEQYF. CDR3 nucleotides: TGCGCCAGCAGCTTGGAGTCTACGGGGGAGCAGTACTTC. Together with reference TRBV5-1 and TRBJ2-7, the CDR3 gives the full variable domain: KAGVTQTPRYLIKTRGQQVTLSCSPISGHRSVSWYQQTPGQGLQFLFEYFSETQRNKGNFPGRFSGRQFSNSRSEMNVSTLELGDSALYLCASSLESTGEQYFGPGTRLTVT.

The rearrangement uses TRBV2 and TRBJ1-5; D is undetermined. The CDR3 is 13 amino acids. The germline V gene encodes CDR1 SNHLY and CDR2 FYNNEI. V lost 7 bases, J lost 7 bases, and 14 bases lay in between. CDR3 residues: CASKDGRTQPQHF. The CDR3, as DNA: TGTGCCAGCAAGGACGGTCGAACACAGCCCCAGCATTTT.

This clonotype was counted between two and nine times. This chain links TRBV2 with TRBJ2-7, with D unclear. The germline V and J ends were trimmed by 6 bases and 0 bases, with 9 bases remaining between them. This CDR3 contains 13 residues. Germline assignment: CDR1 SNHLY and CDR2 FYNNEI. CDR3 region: CASSPQSSYEQYF. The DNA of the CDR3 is TGTGCCAGCAGCCCTCAGTCCTCCTACGAGCAGTACTTC.

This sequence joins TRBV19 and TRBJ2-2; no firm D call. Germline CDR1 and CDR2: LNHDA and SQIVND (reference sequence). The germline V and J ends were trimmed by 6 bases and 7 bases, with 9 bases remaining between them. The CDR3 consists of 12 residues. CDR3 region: CASSNKFGELFF. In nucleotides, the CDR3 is TGTGCCAGTAGCAATAAGTTCGGGGAGCTGTTTTTT.

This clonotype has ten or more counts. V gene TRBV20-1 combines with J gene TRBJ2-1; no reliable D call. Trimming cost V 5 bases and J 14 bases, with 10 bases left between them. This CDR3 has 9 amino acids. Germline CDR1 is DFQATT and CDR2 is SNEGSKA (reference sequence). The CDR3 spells CSAALFKFF. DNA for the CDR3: TGCAGTGCTGCCCTCTTTAAGTTCTTC.

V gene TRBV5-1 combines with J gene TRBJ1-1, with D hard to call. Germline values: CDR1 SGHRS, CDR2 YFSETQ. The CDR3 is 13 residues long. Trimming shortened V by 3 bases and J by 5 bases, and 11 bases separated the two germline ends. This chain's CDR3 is CASSSGLMTEAFF. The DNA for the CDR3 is TGCGCCAGCAGCTCTGGACTGATGACTGAAGCTTTCTTT.

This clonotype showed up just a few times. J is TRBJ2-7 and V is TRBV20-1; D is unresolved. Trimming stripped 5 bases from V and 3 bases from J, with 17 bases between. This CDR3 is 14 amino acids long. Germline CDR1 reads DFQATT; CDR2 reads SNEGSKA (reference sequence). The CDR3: CSAEQASASYEQYF. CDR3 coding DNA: TGCAGTGCTGAGCAGGCTAGTGCGAGCTACGAGCAGTACTTC.